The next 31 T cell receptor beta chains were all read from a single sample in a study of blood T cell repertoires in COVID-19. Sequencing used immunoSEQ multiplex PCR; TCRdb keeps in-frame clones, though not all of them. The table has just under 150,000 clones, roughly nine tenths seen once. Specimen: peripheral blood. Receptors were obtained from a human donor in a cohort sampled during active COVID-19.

In nucleotides, the CDR3 is TGTGCCAGCAGCGACAGGACTTACACCGGGGAGCTGTTTTTT. Translated: CASSDRTYTGELFF. The chain uses TRBV5-6 and TRBJ2-2; D is perhaps TRBD1 (6 bases). Germline CDR1 and CDR2: SGHDT and YYEEEE. Trimming cost V 4 bases and J 3 bases, with 10 bases left between them. The CDR3 loop spans 14 amino acids.

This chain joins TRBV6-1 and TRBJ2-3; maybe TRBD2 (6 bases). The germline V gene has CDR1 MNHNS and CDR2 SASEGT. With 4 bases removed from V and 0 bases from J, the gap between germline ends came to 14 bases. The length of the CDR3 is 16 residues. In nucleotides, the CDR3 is TGTGCCAGCAGTGTACCTATGGGGACTAGCACAGATACGCAGTATTTT. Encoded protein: CASSVPMGTSTDTQYF.

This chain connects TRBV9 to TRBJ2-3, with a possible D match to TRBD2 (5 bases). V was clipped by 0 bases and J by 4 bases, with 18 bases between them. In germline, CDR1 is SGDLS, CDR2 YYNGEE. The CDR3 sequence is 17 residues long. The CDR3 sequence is CASSVEGHGSGSDTQYF. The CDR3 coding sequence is TGTGCCAGCAGCGTAGAAGGGCATGGATCGGGGTCAGATACGCAGTATTTT.

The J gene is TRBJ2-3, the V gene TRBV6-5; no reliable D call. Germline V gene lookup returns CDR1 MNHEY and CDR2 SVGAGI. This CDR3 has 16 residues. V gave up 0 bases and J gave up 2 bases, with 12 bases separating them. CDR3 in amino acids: CASSYSSRPFTDTQYF. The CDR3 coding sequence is TGTGCCAGCAGTTACTCGTCCCGTCCTTTCACAGATACGCAGTATTTT.

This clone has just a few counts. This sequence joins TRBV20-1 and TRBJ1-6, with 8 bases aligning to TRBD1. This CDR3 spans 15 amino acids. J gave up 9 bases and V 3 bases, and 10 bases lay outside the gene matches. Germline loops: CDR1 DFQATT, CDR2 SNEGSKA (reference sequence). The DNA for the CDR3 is TGCAGTGCTAGTAGTGACCCGGACAGGGTTTCACCCCTCCACTTT. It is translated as CSASSDPDRVSPLHF.

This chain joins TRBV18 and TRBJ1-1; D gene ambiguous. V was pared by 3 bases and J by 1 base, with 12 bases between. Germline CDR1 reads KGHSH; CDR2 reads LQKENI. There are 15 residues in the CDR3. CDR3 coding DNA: TGTGCCAGCTCACCGGTCGTGGCGGCGAACACTGAAGCTTTCTTT. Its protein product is CASSPVVAANTEAFF.

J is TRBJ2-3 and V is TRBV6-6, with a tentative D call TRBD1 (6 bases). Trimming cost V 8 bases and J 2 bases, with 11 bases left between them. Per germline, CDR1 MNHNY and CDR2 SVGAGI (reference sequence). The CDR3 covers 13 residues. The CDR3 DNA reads TGTGCCAGCGATCAGGGGCTCACAGATACGCAGTATTTT. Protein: CASDQGLTDTQYF.

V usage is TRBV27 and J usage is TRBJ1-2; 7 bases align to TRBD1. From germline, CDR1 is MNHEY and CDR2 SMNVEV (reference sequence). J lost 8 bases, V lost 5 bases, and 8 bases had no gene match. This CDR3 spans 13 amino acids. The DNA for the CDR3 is TGTGCCAGCAGTGCGGAGGGGGCCGGAGGCTACACCTTC. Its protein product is CASSAEGAGGYTF.

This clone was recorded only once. The CDR3 region is CASSFYYRDPKRGTQYF. In DNA form, the CDR3 reads TGTGCCAGCTCATTCTACTACAGGGATCCCAAGAGAGGGACCCAGTACTTC. The chain is built from TRBV18 and TRBJ2-5, with TRBD1 as a possible D gene (6 bases). The CDR3 is 17 residues long. V was shortened by 5 bases and J by 7 bases, with 26 bases between the two germline ends. The germline V gene encodes CDR1 KGHSH and CDR2 LQKENI.

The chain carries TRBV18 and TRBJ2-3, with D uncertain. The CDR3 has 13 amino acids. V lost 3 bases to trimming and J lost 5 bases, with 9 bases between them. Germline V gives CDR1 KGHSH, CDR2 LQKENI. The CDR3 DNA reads TGTGCCAGCTCACCTCCCCTCGGAGATACGCAGTATTTT. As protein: CASSPPLGDTQYF.

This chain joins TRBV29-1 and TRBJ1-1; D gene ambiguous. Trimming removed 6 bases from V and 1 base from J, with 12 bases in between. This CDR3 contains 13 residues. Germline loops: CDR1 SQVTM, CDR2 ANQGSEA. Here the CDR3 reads CSVLPGGNTEAFF. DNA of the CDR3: TGCAGCGTCCTCCCCGGCGGGAACACTGAAGCTTTCTTT.

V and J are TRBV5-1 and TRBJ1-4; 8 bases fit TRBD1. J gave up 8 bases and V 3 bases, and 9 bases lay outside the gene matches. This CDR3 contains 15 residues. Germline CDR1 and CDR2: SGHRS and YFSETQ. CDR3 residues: CASSSQGAPSEKLFF. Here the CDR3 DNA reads TGCGCCAGCAGCTCCCAGGGGGCCCCCAGCGAAAAACTGTTTTTT.

CDR3 loop: CASSVRTGGWDTQYF. The CDR3 region has the DNA TGTGCCAGTAGTGTTCGGACAGGGGGATGGGATACGCAGTATTTT. The rearrangement joins TRBV19 to TRBJ2-3; 10 positions match TRBD1. The CDR3 totals 15 residues. Germline V gene lookup returns CDR1 LNHDA and CDR2 SQIVND (reference sequence). J lost 6 bases, V lost 5 bases, and 8 bases had no gene match.

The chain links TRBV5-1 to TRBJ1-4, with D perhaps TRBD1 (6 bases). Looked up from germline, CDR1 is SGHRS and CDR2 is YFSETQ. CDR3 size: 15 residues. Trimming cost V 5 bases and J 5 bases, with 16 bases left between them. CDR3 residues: CASRTEQGGNEKLFF. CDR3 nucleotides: TGCGCCAGCAGGACTGAACAGGGAGGGAATGAAAAACTGTTTTTT.

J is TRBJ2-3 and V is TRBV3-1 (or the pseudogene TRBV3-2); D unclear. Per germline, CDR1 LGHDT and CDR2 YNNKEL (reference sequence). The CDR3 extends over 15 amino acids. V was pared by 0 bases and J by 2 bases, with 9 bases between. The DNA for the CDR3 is TGTGCCAGCAGCCAAGATGGGCAGAACACAGATACGCAGTATTTT. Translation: CASSQDGQNTDTQYF.

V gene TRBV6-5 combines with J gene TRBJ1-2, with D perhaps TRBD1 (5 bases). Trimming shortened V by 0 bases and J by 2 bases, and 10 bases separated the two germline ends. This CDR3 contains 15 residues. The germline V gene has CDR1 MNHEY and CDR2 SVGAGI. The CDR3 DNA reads TGTGCCAGCAGTTACTCGCTTTCAGGGAACTATGGCTACACCTTC. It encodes CASSYSLSGNYGYTF.

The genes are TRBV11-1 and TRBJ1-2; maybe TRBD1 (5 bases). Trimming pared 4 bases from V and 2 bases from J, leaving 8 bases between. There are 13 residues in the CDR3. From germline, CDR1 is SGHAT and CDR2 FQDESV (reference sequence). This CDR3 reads CASSSTENYGYTF. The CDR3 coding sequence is TGTGCCAGCAGCTCGACAGAAAACTATGGCTACACCTTC.

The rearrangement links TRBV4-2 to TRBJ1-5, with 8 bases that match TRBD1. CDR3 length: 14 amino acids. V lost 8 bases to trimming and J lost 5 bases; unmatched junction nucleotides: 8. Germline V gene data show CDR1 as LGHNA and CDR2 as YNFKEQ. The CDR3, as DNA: TGTGCCAGCCAATTTGCACAGGGGGATCAGCCCCAGCATTTT. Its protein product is CASQFAQGDQPQHF.

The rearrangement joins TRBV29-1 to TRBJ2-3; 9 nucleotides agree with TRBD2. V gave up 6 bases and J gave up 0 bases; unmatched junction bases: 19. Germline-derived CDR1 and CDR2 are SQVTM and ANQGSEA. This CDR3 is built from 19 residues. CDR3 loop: CSVEGVAGERAPSTDTQYF. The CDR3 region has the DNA TGCAGCGTCGAGGGAGTAGCGGGGGAAAGAGCCCCTAGCACAGATACGCAGTATTTT.

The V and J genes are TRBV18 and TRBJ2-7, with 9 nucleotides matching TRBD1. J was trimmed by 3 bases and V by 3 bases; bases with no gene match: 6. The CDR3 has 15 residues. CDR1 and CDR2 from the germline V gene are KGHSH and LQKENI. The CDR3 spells CASSPPGQGFYEQYF. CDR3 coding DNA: TGTGCCAGCTCACCCCCGGGACAGGGATTCTACGAGCAGTACTTC.

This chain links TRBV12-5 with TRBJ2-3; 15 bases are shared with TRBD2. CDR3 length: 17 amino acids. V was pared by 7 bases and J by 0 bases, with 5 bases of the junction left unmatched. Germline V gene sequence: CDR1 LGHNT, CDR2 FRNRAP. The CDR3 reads CASEGLAGGHSTDTQYF. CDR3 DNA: TGTGCTAGTGAGGGACTAGCGGGGGGCCATAGCACAGATACGCAGTATTTT.

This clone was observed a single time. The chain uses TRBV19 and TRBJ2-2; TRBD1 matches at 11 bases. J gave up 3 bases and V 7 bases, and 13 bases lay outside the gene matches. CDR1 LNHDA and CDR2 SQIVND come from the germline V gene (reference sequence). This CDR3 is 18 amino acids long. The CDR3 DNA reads TGTGCCAGTACTAAGGACGCACCGGGACAGGGGGACACCGGGGAGCTGTTTTTT. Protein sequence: CASTKDAPGQGDTGELFF.

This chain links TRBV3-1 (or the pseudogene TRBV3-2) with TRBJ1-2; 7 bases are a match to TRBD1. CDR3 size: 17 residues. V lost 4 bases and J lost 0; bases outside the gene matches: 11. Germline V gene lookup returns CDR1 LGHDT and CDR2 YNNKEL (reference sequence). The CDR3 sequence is CASSPPTGRGSNYGYTF. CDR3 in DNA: TGTGCCAGCAGCCCACCGACAGGGCGAGGATCTAACTATGGCTACACCTTC.

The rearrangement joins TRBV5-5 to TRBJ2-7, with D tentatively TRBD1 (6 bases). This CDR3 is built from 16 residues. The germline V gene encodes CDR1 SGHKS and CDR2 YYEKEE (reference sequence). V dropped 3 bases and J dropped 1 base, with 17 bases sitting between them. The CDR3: CASSSLQGFGSYEQYF. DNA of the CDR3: TGTGCCAGCAGCTCCTTACAGGGCTTCGGGTCCTACGAGCAGTACTTC.

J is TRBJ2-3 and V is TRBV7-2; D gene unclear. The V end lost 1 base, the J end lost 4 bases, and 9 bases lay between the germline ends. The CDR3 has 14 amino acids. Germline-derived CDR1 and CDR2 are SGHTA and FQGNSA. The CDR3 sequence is CASSLGRWSDTQYF. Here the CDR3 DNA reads TGTGCCAGCAGCTTAGGGCGGTGGTCAGATACGCAGTATTTT.

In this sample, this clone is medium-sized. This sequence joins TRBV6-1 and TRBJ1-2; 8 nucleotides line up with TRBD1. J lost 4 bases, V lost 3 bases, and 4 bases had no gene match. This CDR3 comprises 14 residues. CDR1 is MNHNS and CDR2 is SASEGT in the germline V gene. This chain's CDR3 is CASSDRGRGYGYTF. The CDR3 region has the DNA TGTGCCAGCAGTGACAGGGGGCGCGGCTATGGCTACACCTTC.

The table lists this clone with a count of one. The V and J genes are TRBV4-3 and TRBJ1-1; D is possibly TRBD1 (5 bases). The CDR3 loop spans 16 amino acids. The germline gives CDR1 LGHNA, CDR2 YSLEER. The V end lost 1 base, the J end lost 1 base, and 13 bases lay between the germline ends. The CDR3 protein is CASSQGLAGSNTEAFF. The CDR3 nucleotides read TGCGCCAGCAGCCAAGGATTGGCAGGGTCGAACACTGAAGCTTTCTTT.

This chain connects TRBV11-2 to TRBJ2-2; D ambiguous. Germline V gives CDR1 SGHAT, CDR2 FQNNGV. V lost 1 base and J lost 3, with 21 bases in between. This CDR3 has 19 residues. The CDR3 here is CASSLVTPRYIQYTGELFF. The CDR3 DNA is TGTGCCAGCAGCTTAGTAACCCCCCGATACATACAATACACCGGGGAGCTGTTTTTT.

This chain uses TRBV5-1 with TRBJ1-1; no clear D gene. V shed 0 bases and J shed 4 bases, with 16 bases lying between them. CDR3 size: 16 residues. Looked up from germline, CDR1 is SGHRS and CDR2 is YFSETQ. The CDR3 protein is CASSLAVGEGRTEAFF. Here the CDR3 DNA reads TGCGCCAGCAGCTTGGCGGTCGGGGAGGGCCGCACTGAAGCTTTCTTT.

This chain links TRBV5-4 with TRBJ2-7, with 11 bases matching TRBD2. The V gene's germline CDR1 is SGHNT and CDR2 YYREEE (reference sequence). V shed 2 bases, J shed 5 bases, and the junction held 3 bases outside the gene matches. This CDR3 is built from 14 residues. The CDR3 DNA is TGTGCCAGCAGCTTTAGCGGGGGGGCCCACGAGCAGTACTTC. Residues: CASSFSGGAHEQYF.

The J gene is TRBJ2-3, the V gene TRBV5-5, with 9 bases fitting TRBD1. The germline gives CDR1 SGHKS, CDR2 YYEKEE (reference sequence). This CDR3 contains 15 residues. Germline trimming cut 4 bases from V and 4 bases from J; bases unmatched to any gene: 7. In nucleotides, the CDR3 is TGTGCCAGCAGCCCCGGGACAGGGAACGCAGATACGCAGTATTTT. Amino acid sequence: CASSPGTGNADTQYF.